This TCR beta chain emerged from a study of CD4 T cells in relation to SARS-CoV-2 and coronaviruses. Study summary: ViraFEST: approximately eleven-day antigen culture of PBMCs, then TCR beta CDR3 sequencing.

Of note for this clone: Its matching antigen is unknown.

Repertoires were generated with immunoSEQ multiplex PCR, while TCRdb's copy carries only in-frame clones and drops some. The sample contains tens of thousands of clones, roughly 80% of which appear only once. Germline loops: CDR1 SGHRS, CDR2 YFSETQ. The CDR3 sequence is 15 residues long. Trimming cost V 4 bases and J 5 bases; bases outside gene matches: 7. The sequenced material came from memory CD4+ T cells from PBMCs, cultured in vitro. This chain joins TRBV5-1 and TRBJ2-7; 12 nucleotides line up with TRBD2. The sequence derives from an adult with COVID-19. The CDR3 reads CASSPLAGGPNEQYF. The CDR3 DNA reads as TGCGCCAGCAGCCCGCTAGCGGGAGGGCCTAACGAGCAGTACTTC.